The entry below gives a single T cell receptor (beta chain) sequence along with its context. The identical CDR3 is also encoded by other nucleotide sequences in the sample. These data originate in a study of blood T cell repertoires in COVID-19. Study context: Sites across the United States, Italy and Spain contributed samples from acute and convalescent COVID-19. PBMCs, B-cell-depleted T cells, or T cells provided the cDNA or gDNA that made up the material.

Study processing details: Counts of nucleated cells, estimated from reference gene primer amplification, were obtained. The method was immunoSEQ multiplex PCR; TCRdb's version includes in-frame clones alone and lacks a portion of them. D and trimming come from the DNA, and the V and J calls and clone size come from that table. This table holds approximately 280,000 clones, roughly 85% found once. The CDR3 runs to 15 residues. J lost 2 bases, V lost 0 bases, and 0 bases had no gene match. The V gene's germline CDR1 is SGHRS and CDR2 YFSETQ. The sequenced material came from peripheral blood. The rearrangement uses TRBV5-1 and TRBJ2-7; 12 bases align to TRBD2. The clonotype comes from an older woman with acute or convalescent COVID-19. Here the CDR3 reads CASSLASGGAYEQYF. The DNA of the CDR3 is TGCGCCAGCAGCTTGGCTAGCGGGGGGGCCTACGAGCAGTACTTC.